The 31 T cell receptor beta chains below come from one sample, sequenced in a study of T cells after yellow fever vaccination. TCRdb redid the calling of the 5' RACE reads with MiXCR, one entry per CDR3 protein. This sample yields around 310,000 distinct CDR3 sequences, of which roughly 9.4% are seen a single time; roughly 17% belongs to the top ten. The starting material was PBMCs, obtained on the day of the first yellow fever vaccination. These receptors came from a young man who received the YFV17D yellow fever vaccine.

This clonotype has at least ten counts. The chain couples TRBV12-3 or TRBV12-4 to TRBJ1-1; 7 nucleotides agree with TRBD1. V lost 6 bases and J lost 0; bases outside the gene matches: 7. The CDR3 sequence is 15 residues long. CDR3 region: CASSQGEGLNTEAFF. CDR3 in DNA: TGTGCCAGCAGCCAGGGGGAAGGGCTGAACACTGAAGCTTTCTTT.

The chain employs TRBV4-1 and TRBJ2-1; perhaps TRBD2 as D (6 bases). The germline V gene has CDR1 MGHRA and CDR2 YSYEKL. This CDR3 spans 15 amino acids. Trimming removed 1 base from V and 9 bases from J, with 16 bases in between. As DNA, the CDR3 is TGCGCCAGCAGCCAAGTAGAAGGGGTGGAGGGTGAGCAGTTCTTC. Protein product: CASSQVEGVEGEQFF.

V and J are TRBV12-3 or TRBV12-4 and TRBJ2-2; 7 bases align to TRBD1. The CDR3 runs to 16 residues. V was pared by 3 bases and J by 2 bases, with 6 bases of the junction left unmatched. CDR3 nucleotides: TGTGCCAGCAGTTTGGGTACAGGGGTAAACACCGGGGAGCTGTTTTTT. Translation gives CASSLGTGVNTGELFF.

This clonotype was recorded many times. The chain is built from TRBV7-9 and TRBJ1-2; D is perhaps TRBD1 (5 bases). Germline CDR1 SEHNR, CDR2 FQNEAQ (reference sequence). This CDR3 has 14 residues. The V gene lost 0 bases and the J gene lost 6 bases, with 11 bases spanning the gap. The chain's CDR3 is CASSLAGRENGYTF. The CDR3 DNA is TGTGCCAGCAGCTTAGCAGGCAGGGAGAATGGCTACACCTTC. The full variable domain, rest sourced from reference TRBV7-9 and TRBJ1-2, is DTGVSQNPRHKITKRGQNVTFRCDPISEHNRLYWYRQTLGQGPEFLTYFQNEAQLEKSRLLSDRFSAERPKGSFSTLEIQRTEQGDSAMYLCASSLAGRENGYTFGSGTRLTVV.

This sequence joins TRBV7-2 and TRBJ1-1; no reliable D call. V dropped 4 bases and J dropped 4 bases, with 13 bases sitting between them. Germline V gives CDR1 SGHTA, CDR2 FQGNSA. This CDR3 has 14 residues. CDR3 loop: CASSYPRRVTEAFF. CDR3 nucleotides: TGTGCCAGCAGCTACCCGAGGAGGGTCACTGAAGCTTTCTTT.

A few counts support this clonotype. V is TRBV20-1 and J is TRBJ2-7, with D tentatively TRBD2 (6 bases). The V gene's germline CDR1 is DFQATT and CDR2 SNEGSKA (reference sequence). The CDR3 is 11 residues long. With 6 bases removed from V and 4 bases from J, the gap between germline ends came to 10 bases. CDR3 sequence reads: CSAGGSYEQYF. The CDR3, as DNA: TGCAGTGCCGGGGGTTCTTACGAGCAGTACTTC.

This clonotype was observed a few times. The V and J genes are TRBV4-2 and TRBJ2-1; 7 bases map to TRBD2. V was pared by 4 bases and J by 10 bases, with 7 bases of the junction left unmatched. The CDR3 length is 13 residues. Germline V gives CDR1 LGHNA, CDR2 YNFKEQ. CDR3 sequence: CASSPGGPGEQFF. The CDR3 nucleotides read TGTGCCAGCAGCCCGGGGGGACCCGGGGAGCAGTTCTTC.

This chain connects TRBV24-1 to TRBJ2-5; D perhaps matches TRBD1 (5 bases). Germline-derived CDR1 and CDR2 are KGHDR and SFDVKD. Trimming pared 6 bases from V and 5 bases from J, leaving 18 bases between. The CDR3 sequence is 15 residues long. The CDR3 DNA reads TGTGCCACCAGTCAGCAGGGATCGTTCGGTGAGACCCAGTACTTC. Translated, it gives CATSQQGSFGETQYF.

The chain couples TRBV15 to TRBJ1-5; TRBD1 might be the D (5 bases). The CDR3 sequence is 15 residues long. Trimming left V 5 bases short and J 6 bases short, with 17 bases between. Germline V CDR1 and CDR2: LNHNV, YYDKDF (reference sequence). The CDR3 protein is CATSPTGDRGQPQHF. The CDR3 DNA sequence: TGTGCCACCAGCCCAACGGGGGACCGAGGTCAGCCCCAGCATTTT.

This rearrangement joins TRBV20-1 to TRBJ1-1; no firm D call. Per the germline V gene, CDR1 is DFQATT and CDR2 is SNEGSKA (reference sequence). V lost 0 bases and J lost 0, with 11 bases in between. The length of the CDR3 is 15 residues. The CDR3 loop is CSARDFGRLNTEAFF. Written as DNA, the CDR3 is TGCAGTGCTAGAGATTTCGGCAGATTGAACACTGAAGCTTTCTTT.

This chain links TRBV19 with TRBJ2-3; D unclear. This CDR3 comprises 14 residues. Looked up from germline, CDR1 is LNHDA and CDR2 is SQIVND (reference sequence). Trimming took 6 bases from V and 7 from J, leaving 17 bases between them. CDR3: CASRPDGYVYTQYF. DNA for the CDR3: TGTGCCAGTAGACCGGACGGTTATGTGTATACGCAGTATTTT.

CDR3 sequence reads: CSARYQGGETQYF. The CDR3 DNA follows: TGCAGTGCTCGATACCAGGGAGGGGAGACCCAGTACTTC. V usage is TRBV20-1 and J usage is TRBJ2-5; 7 bases are shared with TRBD2. Losses at the gene ends were 5 bases for V and 5 bases for J; bases not matched to a gene: 8. This CDR3 spans 13 amino acids. The germline V gene has CDR1 DFQATT and CDR2 SNEGSKA (reference sequence).

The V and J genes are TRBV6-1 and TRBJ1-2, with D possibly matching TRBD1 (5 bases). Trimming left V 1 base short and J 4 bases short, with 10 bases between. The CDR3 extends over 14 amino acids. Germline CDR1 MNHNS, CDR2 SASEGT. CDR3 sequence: CASSEGGIGYGYTF. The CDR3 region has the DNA TGTGCCAGCAGTGAAGGGGGCATCGGCTATGGCTACACCTTC.

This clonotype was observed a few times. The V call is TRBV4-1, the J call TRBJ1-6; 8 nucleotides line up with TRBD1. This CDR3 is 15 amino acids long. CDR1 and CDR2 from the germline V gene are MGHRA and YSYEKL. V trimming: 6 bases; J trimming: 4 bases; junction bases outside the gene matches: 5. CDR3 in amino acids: CASRPTGGYNSPLHF. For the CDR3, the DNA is TGCGCCAGCAGGCCCACAGGGGGGTATAATTCACCCCTCCACTTT.

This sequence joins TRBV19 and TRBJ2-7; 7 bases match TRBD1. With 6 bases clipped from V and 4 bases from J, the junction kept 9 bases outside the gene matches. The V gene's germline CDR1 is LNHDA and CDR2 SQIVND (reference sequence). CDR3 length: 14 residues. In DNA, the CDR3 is TGTGCCAGTAGCCCCGGGACAGCTCATTACGAGCAGTACTTC. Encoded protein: CASSPGTAHYEQYF. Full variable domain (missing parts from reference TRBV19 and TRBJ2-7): DGGITQSPKYLFRKEGQNVTLSCEQNLNHDAMYWYRQDPGQGLRLIYYSQIVNDFQKGDIAEGYSVSREKKESFPLTVTSAQKNPTAFYLCASSPGTAHYEQYFGPGTRLTVT.

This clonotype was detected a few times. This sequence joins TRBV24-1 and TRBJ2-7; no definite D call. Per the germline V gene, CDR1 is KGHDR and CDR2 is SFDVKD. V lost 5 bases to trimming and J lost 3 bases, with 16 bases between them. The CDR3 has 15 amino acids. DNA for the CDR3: TGTGCCACCAGTGTCCTTCTGAGCGATCACTACGAGCAGTACTTC. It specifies CATSVLLSDHYEQYF.

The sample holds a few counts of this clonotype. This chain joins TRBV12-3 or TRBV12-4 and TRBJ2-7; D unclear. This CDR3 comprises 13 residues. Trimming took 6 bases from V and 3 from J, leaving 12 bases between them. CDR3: CASSQTTGYEQYF. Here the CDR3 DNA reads TGTGCCAGCAGCCAAACTACGGGCTACGAGCAGTACTTC.

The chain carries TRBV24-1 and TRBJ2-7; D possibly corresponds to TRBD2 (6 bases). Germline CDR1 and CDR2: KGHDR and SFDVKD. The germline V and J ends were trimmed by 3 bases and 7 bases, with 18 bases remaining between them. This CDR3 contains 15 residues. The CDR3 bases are TGTGCCACCAGTGATGCGGGGCCCGGGACGAATGAGCAGTACGTC. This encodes CATSDAGPGTNEQYV.

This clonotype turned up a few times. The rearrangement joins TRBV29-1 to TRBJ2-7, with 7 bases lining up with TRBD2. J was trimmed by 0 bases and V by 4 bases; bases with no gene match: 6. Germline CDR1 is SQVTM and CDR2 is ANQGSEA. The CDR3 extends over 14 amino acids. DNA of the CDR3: TGCAGCGTTGTTCGGCGGGGGTTCTCCTACGAGCAGTACTTC. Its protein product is CSVVRRGFSYEQYF.

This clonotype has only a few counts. This CDR3 reads CASSSIPGDLGTEAFF. Here the CDR3 DNA reads TGTGCCAGCAGCTCGATCCCCGGGGACCTGGGCACTGAAGCTTTCTTT. J is TRBJ1-1 and V is TRBV7-3, with D perhaps matching TRBD1 (5 bases). There are 16 residues in the CDR3. V dropped 4 bases and J dropped 4 bases, with 19 bases sitting between them. Germline V lookup: CDR1 SGHTA, CDR2 FQGTGA.

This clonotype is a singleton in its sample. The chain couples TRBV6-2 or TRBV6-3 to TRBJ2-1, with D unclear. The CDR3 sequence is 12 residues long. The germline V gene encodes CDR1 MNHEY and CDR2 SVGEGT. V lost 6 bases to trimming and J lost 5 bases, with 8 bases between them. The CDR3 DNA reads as TGTGCCAGCAGAGACCCCGACAATGAGCAGTTCTTC. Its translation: CASRDPDNEQFF.

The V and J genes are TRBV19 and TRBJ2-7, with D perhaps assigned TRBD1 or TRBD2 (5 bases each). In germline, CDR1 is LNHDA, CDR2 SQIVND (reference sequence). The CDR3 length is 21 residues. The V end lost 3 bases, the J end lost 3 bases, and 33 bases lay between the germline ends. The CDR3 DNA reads TGTGCCAGTAGTATTCCACACTATACCGGGACCGAAGAGCAGATTGTCTACGAGCAGTACTTC. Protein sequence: CASSIPHYTGTEEQIVYEQYF.

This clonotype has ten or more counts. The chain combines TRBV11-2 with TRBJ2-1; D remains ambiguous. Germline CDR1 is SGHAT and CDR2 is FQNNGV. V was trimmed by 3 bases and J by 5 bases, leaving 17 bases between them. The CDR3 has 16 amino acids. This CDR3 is CASSFVRSSKHNEQFF. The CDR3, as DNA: TGTGCCAGCAGCTTTGTGCGGTCTTCAAAGCACAATGAGCAGTTCTTC.

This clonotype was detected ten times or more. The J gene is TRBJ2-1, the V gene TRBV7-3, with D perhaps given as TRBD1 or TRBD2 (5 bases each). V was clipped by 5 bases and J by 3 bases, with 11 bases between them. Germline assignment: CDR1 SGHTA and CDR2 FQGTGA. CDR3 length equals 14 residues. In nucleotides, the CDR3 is TGTGCCAGCAGCCCAGGGACCCTCTACAATGAGCAGTTCTTC. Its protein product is CASSPGTLYNEQFF.

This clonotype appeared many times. The CDR3, as DNA: TGTGCCAGCAGCTTAGACAGGGGGGGGGAAAAACTGTTTTTT. Protein: CASSLDRGGEKLFF. This chain links TRBV7-2 with TRBJ1-4, with 8 bases matching TRBD1. The CDR3 is made up of 14 amino acids. J was trimmed by 8 bases and V by 1 base; bases with no gene match: 3. Germline V gene data show CDR1 as SGHTA and CDR2 as FQGNSA.

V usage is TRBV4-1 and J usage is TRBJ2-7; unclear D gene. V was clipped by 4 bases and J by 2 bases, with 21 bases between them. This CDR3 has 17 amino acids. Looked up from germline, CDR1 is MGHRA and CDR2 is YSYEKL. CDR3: CASSPRSFRVPTYEQYF. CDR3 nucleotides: TGCGCCAGCAGCCCAAGGTCGTTCAGAGTTCCCACCTACGAGCAGTACTTC.

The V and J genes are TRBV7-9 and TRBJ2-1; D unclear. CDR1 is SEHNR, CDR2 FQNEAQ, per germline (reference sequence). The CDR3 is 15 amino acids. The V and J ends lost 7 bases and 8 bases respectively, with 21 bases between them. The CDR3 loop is CASTQTTLPADEQFF. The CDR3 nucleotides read TGTGCCAGCACCCAGACCACCCTCCCGGCTGATGAGCAGTTCTTC.

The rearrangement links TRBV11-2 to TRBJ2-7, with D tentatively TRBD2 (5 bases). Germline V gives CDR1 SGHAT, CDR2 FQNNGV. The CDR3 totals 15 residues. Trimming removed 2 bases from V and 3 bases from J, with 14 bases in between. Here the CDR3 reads CASSLRWTEGYEQYF. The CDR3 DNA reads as TGTGCCAGCAGCTTAAGGTGGACCGAGGGCTACGAGCAGTACTTC.

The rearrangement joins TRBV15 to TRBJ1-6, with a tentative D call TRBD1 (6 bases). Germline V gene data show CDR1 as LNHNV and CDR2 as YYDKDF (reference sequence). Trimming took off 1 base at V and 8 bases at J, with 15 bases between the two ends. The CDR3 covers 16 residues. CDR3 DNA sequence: TGTGCCACCAGCAGAGCGGGCAGGGGAGGTTATTCACCCCTCCACTTT. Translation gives CATSRAGRGGYSPLHF.

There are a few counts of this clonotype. CDR3 region: CASSGEQGRGSTDTQYF. In nucleotides, the CDR3 is TGTGCCAGCAGTGGGGAGCAGGGCAGGGGATCCACAGATACGCAGTATTTT. The chain recombines TRBV25-1 with TRBJ2-3; D might be TRBD1 (6 bases). The germline V gene has CDR1 MGHDK and CDR2 SYGVNS. There are 17 residues in the CDR3. V lost 4 bases and J 2 bases, leaving 19 bases between the germline ends.

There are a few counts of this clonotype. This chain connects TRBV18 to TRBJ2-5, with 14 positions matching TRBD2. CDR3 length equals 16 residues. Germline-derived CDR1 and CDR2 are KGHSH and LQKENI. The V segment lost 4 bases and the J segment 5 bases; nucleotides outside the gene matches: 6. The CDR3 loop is CASSRTSGGPGETQYF. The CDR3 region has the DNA TGTGCCAGCTCACGGACTAGCGGGGGGCCGGGGGAGACCCAGTACTTC.